These 7 T cell receptor beta chains originate from one sample sequenced in a study of T cell responses to AZD1222 COVID-19 vaccine. Clones were sequenced by immunoSEQ multiplex PCR, and TCRdb holds only the in-frame ones, with some missing. This table has around 160,000 clones, about 93% appearing once. Specimen: peripheral blood, collected on day 0 of MenACWY control vaccination. These receptors originate from an adult in good health.

This clone was detected only a few times. The chain recombines TRBV7-3 with TRBJ1-1; D is perhaps TRBD1 (5 bases). Deletions cut 3 bases from V and 6 bases from J, with 20 bases between. From germline, CDR1 is SGHTA and CDR2 FQGTGA. The CDR3 contains 16 residues. The CDR3 DNA follows: TGTGCCAGCAGCTTGGGGCCATTAGTTATAGGCGCTGAAGCTTTCTTT. Amino acid sequence: CASSLGPLVIGAEAFF.

This chain uses TRBV5-1 with TRBJ1-1, with 7 bases identical to TRBD1. Unmatched junction bases numbered 5, after V lost 3 bases and J lost 3 bases. CDR1 SGHRS and CDR2 YFSETQ come from the germline V gene. The CDR3 sequence is 14 residues long. The CDR3 DNA reads TGCGCCAGCAGCTCCTGGCAGGGGGACACTGAAGCTTTCTTT. Translated, it gives CASSSWQGDTEAFF.

The chain recombines TRBV29-1 with TRBJ2-5; 7 bases are shared with TRBD2. The V segment lost 6 bases and the J segment 5 bases; nucleotides outside the gene matches: 6. This CDR3 region has 12 residues. Germline V CDR1 and CDR2: SQVTM, ANQGSEA. This chain's CDR3 is CSVGEGGETQYF. The DNA of the CDR3 is TGCAGCGTGGGGGAGGGTGGGGAGACCCAGTACTTC.

The chain links TRBV4-1 to TRBJ1-1; possible D gene TRBD1, 5 bases. Trimming stripped 3 bases from V and 5 bases from J, with 16 bases between. Germline CDR1 and CDR2: MGHRA and YSYEKL. The CDR3 spans 15 residues. CDR3 protein: CASSQEIVGVTEAFF. CDR3 in DNA: TGCGCCAGCAGCCAGGAGATTGTGGGGGTGACTGAAGCTTTCTTT.

The chain combines TRBV27 with TRBJ2-2, with 7 positions matching TRBD2. The germline gives CDR1 MNHEY, CDR2 SMNVEV (reference sequence). The CDR3 consists of 16 residues. Unmatched junction bases numbered 5, after V lost 3 bases and J lost 1 base. The CDR3 nucleotides are TGTGCCAGCAGTTTTAGTGCTAGCGGGAACACCGGGGAGCTGTTTTTT. Amino acid sequence: CASSFSASGNTGELFF.

This chain connects TRBV9 to TRBJ2-7; D unclear. Trimming cost V 0 bases and J 2 bases, with 9 bases left between them. CDR1 is SGDLS and CDR2 is YYNGEE in the germline V gene. The CDR3 sequence is 14 residues long. The CDR3 sequence is CASSVGLNPYEQYF. The CDR3 DNA sequence: TGTGCCAGCAGCGTAGGTCTAAATCCCTACGAGCAGTACTTC.

This chain joins TRBV2 and TRBJ1-6; D gene unclear. The CDR3 consists of 16 residues. The germline V and J ends were trimmed by 3 bases and 0 bases, with 9 bases remaining between them. Germline CDR1 and CDR2: SNHLY and FYNNEI. DNA for the CDR3: TGTGCCAGCAGTGAGGAGGATAGCTCCTATAATTCACCCCTCCACTTT. This gives the protein CASSEEDSSYNSPLHF.